Listed here are 25 T cell receptor beta chains from one sample, sequenced in a study of HIV-infected patients and healthy controls. Antiretroviral therapy had run roughly three months, about 14 weeks, before follow-up blood collection. No cell fractionation was done, so the repertoire covers all unsorted peripheral blood T cells. About 500 ng RNA was reverse transcribed with alpha and beta constant-region primers. Separate chain-specific third strand synthesis with multiplexing indices produced the alpha and beta libraries. From the 5' RACE reads, TCRdb called clonotypes with MiXCR, one entry per CDR3 protein. Seen here are over 3,500 distinct CDR3 sequences, about 8.3% observed once, and the top ten hold roughly 37%. The sequencing used blood, collected during antiretroviral therapy. All receptors derive from an adult with HIV infection.

This clonotype has a count of ten or more. CDR3 sequence (DNA): TGTGCCAGCAGCCAAGATTTTGGTCAGGACCACTATGGCTACACCTTC. The encoded protein is CASSQDFGQDHYGYTF. The V and J genes are TRBV3-1 and TRBJ1-2; D call uncertain. The CDR3 extends over 16 amino acids. The germline V and J ends were trimmed by 0 bases and 3 bases, with 14 bases remaining between them. Germline V gene sequence: CDR1 LGHDT, CDR2 YNNKEL (reference sequence).

This clonotype was observed a few times. The V and J genes are TRBV4-3 and TRBJ1-2; D uncertain. The CDR3 runs 18 residues. The V gene lost 0 bases and the J gene lost 4 bases, with 21 bases spanning the gap. CDR1 LGHNA and CDR2 YSLEER come from the germline V gene. CDR3 sequence: CASSQDENRVMGFYGYTF. CDR3 in DNA: TGCGCCAGCAGCCAAGATGAGAACCGGGTGATGGGGTTCTATGGCTACACCTTC.

The gene calls are TRBV7-9 and TRBJ1-2; D uncertain. Germline V gene lookup returns CDR1 SEHNR and CDR2 FQNEAQ (reference sequence). This CDR3 comprises 16 residues. Trimming took 1 base from V and 4 from J, leaving 16 bases between them. This CDR3 is CASSLVETPAVYGYTF. The CDR3 nucleotides are TGTGCCAGCAGCTTAGTAGAGACCCCGGCAGTCTATGGCTACACCTTC.

This clonotype was detected a few times. V is TRBV7-2 and J is TRBJ1-1; unclear D gene. The germline CDR1 and CDR2 sequences are SGHTA and FQGNSA. V gave up 1 base and J gave up 3 bases, with 6 bases separating them. The CDR3 spans 13 residues. The CDR3 nucleotides read TGTGCCAGCAGCTTAGGGACCTACACTGAAGCTTTCTTT. Translation: CASSLGTYTEAFF.

J is TRBJ2-5 and V is TRBV29-1; 7 nucleotides match TRBD1. The CDR3 runs to 12 residues. Losses at the gene ends were 6 bases for V and 3 bases for J; bases not matched to a gene: 4. CDR1 and CDR2 from the germline V gene are SQVTM and ANQGSEA. Here the CDR3 reads CSVDRVEETQYF. The CDR3, as DNA: TGCAGCGTAGACAGGGTGGAAGAGACCCAGTACTTC.

This clonotype has ten or more counts. The CDR3 protein is CASRGNAGTATNYGYTF. The CDR3 DNA is TGTGCCAGCAGGGGGAACGCCGGGACAGCCACTAACTATGGCTACACCTTC. The chain is built from TRBV27 and TRBJ1-2, with TRBD1 matching over 7 bases. V was pared by 6 bases and J by 0 bases, with 13 bases of the junction left unmatched. Germline V gives CDR1 MNHEY, CDR2 SMNVEV (reference sequence). The CDR3 is 17 residues long.

DNA of the CDR3: TGTGCCAGCAGTGAGCAAACGAATGAGCAGTTCTTC. This translates into CASSEQTNEQFF. J is TRBJ2-1 and V is TRBV2; D not certain. The CDR3 sequence is 12 residues long. V was pared by 3 bases and J by 7 bases, with 7 bases between. CDR1 SNHLY and CDR2 FYNNEI come from the germline V gene.

This clonotype was seen only a few times. V usage is TRBV6-5 and J usage is TRBJ2-3, with D unresolved. Germline CDR1 MNHEY, CDR2 SVGAGI. V was clipped by 0 bases and J by 10 bases, with 14 bases between them. The CDR3 has 14 amino acids. The CDR3 here is CASSYSFATDAQYF. The CDR3 coding sequence is TGTGCCAGCAGTTACTCGTTCGCGACGGACGCGCAGTATTTT.

This clonotype came up once. The chain couples TRBV18 to TRBJ2-4, with D possibly being TRBD1 (5 bases). This CDR3 spans 14 amino acids. The V end lost 3 bases, the J end lost 7 bases, and 13 bases lay between the germline ends. Germline-derived CDR1 and CDR2 are KGHSH and LQKENI. Here the CDR3 reads CASSPTVKDNIQYF. CDR3 nucleotides: TGTGCCAGCTCACCGACAGTGAAAGACAACATTCAGTACTTC.

This clonotype is categorized as medium-sized. The chain carries TRBV6-6 and TRBJ1-1; 10 bases line up with TRBD1. The CDR3 totals 16 residues. The V gene's germline CDR1 is MNHNY and CDR2 SVGAGI (reference sequence). J was trimmed by 5 bases and V by 5 bases; bases with no gene match: 11. The CDR3 loop reads CASSQGQGLSWTEAFF. The CDR3 DNA reads as TGTGCCAGCAGTCAGGGACAGGGGCTATCGTGGACTGAAGCTTTCTTT.

This clonotype is labeled as medium-sized (0.01 to 0.1%). V usage is TRBV18 and J usage is TRBJ1-1; no clear D. The ends were cut back, 3 bases at V and 1 base at J, with 9 bases in the middle. CDR1 is KGHSH and CDR2 is LQKENI in the germline V gene. The CDR3 has 14 residues. DNA for the CDR3: TGTGCCAGCTCACCGGGGTCCCCGAACACTGAAGCTTTCTTT. As protein: CASSPGSPNTEAFF.

This clonotype has a handful of counts. This chain connects TRBV29-1 to TRBJ2-4, with D unclear. Trimming shortened V by 2 bases and J by 12 bases, and 11 bases separated the two germline ends. CDR1 is SQVTM, CDR2 ANQGSEA, per germline. CDR3 size: 11 residues. The CDR3 region is CSVETSVNQYF. The CDR3 nucleotides read TGCAGCGTTGAAACATCGGTTAATCAGTACTTC.

The rearrangement uses TRBV7-9 and TRBJ2-7; unclear D gene. The germline V gene has CDR1 SEHNR and CDR2 FQNEAQ (reference sequence). The V end lost 8 bases, the J end lost 3 bases, and 11 bases lay between the germline ends. The CDR3 extends over 12 amino acids. Written as DNA, the CDR3 is TGTGCCAGCGTGGCCGTTGGCTACGAGCAGTACTTC. Translating gives CASVAVGYEQYF. The entire variable domain, with the rest obtained from reference TRBV7-9 and TRBJ2-7, is as follows: DTGVSQNPRHKITKRGQNVTFRCDPISEHNRLYWYRQTLGQGPEFLTYFQNEAQLEKSRLLSDRFSAERPKGSFSTLEIQRTEQGDSAMYLCASVAVGYEQYFGPGTRLTVT.

The chain joins TRBV7-2 to TRBJ2-3; D is undetermined. V was cut by 3 bases and J by 1 base, with 5 bases left in between. This CDR3 spans 13 amino acids. The V gene's germline CDR1 is SGHTA and CDR2 FQGNSA. The CDR3 loop is CASSFRGTDTQYF. CDR3 DNA sequence: TGTGCCAGCAGCTTTCGTGGCACAGATACGCAGTATTTT. The variable domain in full, with the rest retrieved from reference TRBV7-2 and TRBJ2-3, is GAGVSQSPSNKVTEKGKDVELRCDPISGHTALYWYRQSLGQGLEFLIYFQGNSAPDKSGLPSDRFSAERTGGSVSTLTIQRTQQEDSAVYLCASSFRGTDTQYFGPGTRLTVL.

This clonotype came up a few times. The genes are TRBV18 and TRBJ1-5; possible D gene TRBD1, 5 bases. Germline CDR1 is KGHSH and CDR2 is LQKENI. The CDR3 runs to 17 residues. V gave up 3 bases and J gave up 0 bases, with 15 bases separating them. CDR3 in amino acids: CASSPSTGSNSNQPQHF. CDR3 coding DNA: TGTGCCAGCTCACCTTCTACAGGAAGTAATAGCAATCAGCCCCAGCATTTT.

By share, this clonotype ranks as medium-sized. The V gene is TRBV11-2, the J gene TRBJ2-1; D call uncertain. This CDR3 has 15 residues. Germline CDR1 is SGHAT and CDR2 is FQNNGV. V was clipped by 2 bases and J by 6 bases, with 14 bases between them. This CDR3 is CASSLYGGRRNEQFF. Written as DNA, the CDR3 is TGTGCCAGCAGCTTATATGGCGGTCGTCGCAATGAGCAGTTCTTC.

This clonotype was seen only a few times. The chain links TRBV6-5 to TRBJ2-7; D is perhaps TRBD1 or TRBD2 (5 bases each). This CDR3 has 14 residues. V lost 2 bases and J 0 bases, leaving 8 bases between the germline ends. Germline-derived CDR1 and CDR2 are MNHEY and SVGAGI. This chain's CDR3 is CASSYEGRSYEQYF. The CDR3 DNA follows: TGTGCCAGCAGTTACGAGGGACGCTCCTACGAGCAGTACTTC.

This clonotype was seen many times. This chain uses TRBV2 with TRBJ2-1; no reliable D call. The CDR3 covers 14 residues. V was cut by 7 bases and J by 5 bases, with 15 bases left in between. Germline-derived CDR1 and CDR2 are SNHLY and FYNNEI. Here the CDR3 DNA reads TGTGCCAGCATCGTTGACACCCTCGACAATGAGCAGTTCTTC. It codes for CASIVDTLDNEQFF.

This clonotype has at least ten counts. This sequence joins TRBV6-5 and TRBJ1-1; no clear D gene. The CDR3 sequence is 13 residues long. V was shortened by 6 bases and J by 1 base, with 9 bases between the two germline ends. In germline, CDR1 is MNHEY, CDR2 SVGAGI. The CDR3 sequence: CASRNGGNTEAFF. For the CDR3, the DNA is TGTGCCAGCAGGAACGGAGGGAACACTGAAGCTTTCTTT.

This clonotype was detected ten times or more. This rearrangement joins TRBV27 to TRBJ1-4; weak D call: TRBD1 (5 bases). Trimming stripped 4 bases from V and 7 bases from J, with 13 bases between. Germline V gene sequence: CDR1 MNHEY, CDR2 SMNVEV (reference sequence). The CDR3 spans 14 residues. CDR3 sequence: CASSSPGIAEKLFF. CDR3 coding DNA: TGTGCCAGCAGTTCCCCAGGGATTGCTGAAAAACTGTTTTTT.

This clonotype was counted at least ten times. J is TRBJ2-2 and V is TRBV5-1; D is unresolved. Per the germline V gene, CDR1 is SGHRS and CDR2 is YFSETQ. The CDR3 has 15 amino acids. With 0 bases removed from V and 6 bases from J, the gap between germline ends came to 12 bases. The CDR3 bases are TGCGCCAGCAGCTTGGGGCAGGTCAAGGCCGGGGAGCTGTTTTTT. It is translated as CASSLGQVKAGELFF.

V is TRBV13 and J is TRBJ2-2; D is unresolved. This CDR3 spans 13 amino acids. Germline loops: CDR1 PRHDT, CDR2 FYEKMQ (reference sequence). The V end was cut by 1 base, the J end by 7 bases, with 7 bases between. The CDR3 bases are TGTGCCAGCAGCTTAGTTCACAGCGGGGAGCTGTTTTTT. Amino acids: CASSLVHSGELFF.

There are many counts of this clonotype. This chain links TRBV4-3 with TRBJ2-6; maybe TRBD1 (5 bases). This CDR3 spans 17 amino acids. Trimming took 1 base from V and 0 from J, leaving 10 bases between them. CDR1 LGHNA and CDR2 YSLEER come from the germline V gene. The CDR3 DNA is TGCGCCAGCAGCCAAGGACAGTTGGACTCTGGGGCCAACGTCCTGACTTTC. This codes for CASSQGQLDSGANVLTF.

Many counts were recorded for this clonotype. This sequence joins TRBV4-1 and TRBJ1-1; no clear D. Between the trimmed V and J ends, which lost 0 bases and 0 bases, there was a span of 11 bases. This CDR3 spans 16 amino acids. CDR1 is MGHRA, CDR2 YSYEKL, per germline. CDR3 nucleotide sequence: TGCGCCAGCAGCCAAGACCCGATCCATATGAACACTGAAGCTTTCTTT. It is translated as CASSQDPIHMNTEAFF.

This chain connects TRBV27 to TRBJ2-1; TRBD2 matches 9 bases. The J segment lost 4 bases and the V segment lost 5 bases, leaving 6 bases of the junction unmatched. Looked up from germline, CDR1 is MNHEY and CDR2 is SMNVEV (reference sequence). The CDR3 has 15 residues. CDR3 sequence (DNA): TGTGCCAGCAGTATAATAGCGGGGGAATACAATGAGCAGTTCTTC. This encodes CASSIIAGEYNEQFF.